Presented here are 31 T cell receptor beta chains from one specimen sequenced in a study of blood T cell repertoires in COVID-19. Clones were read by immunoSEQ multiplex PCR, and TCRdb kept only the in-frame ones, dropping some. This table has hundreds of thousands of clones, around 91% appearing once. Sequenced sample: peripheral blood. The receptors were gathered from a woman in her forties with COVID-19, enrolled during active disease.

J is TRBJ1-1 and V is TRBV18, with no clear D. CDR1 is KGHSH and CDR2 is LQKENI in the germline V gene. CDR3 length: 15 amino acids. V dropped 4 bases and J dropped 1 base, with 13 bases sitting between them. DNA for the CDR3: TGTGCCAGCTCACTCCCCGGACTGCCGAACACTGAAGCTTTCTTT. This sequence encodes CASSLPGLPNTEAFF.

The chain employs TRBV15 and TRBJ1-6; D possibly corresponds to TRBD1 (6 bases). The V gene lost 4 bases and the J gene lost 7 bases, with 20 bases spanning the gap. Germline assignment: CDR1 LNHNV and CDR2 YYDKDF (reference sequence). The CDR3 runs to 17 residues. For the CDR3, the DNA is TGTGCCACCAGCAACTCTCGTGCAGGGGAATACAATTCACCCCTCCACTTT. Translated, it gives CATSNSRAGEYNSPLHF. The full variable domain, completed using reference TRBV15 and TRBJ1-6, is DAMVIQNPRYQVTQFGKPVTLSCSQTLNHNVMYWYQQKSSQAPKLLFHYYDKDFNNEADTPDNFQSRRPNTSFCFLDIRSPGLGDTAMYLCATSNSRAGEYNSPLHFGNGTRLTVT.

The rearrangement links TRBV6-5 to TRBJ1-5; D perhaps matches TRBD1 (6 bases). CDR1 and CDR2 from the germline V gene are MNHEY and SVGAGI. Trimming removed 4 bases from V and 9 bases from J, with 13 bases in between. This CDR3 has 13 amino acids. The CDR3 DNA is TGTGCCAGCAGTTCGGACAGATGGGGGCCCCAGCATTTT. Its translation is CASSSDRWGPQHF.

The chain uses TRBV29-1 and TRBJ2-7; 13 bases align to TRBD2. This CDR3 has 14 residues. Germline assignment: CDR1 SQVTM and CDR2 ANQGSEA. V lost 6 bases to trimming and J lost 4 bases; unmatched junction nucleotides: 6. The CDR3 protein is CSVRTSGGPYEQYF. The DNA for the CDR3 is TGCAGCGTCCGGACTAGCGGGGGACCATACGAGCAGTACTTC.

V gene TRBV3-1 (or the pseudogene TRBV3-2) combines with J gene TRBJ1-3; TRBD1 is a possible D gene (6 bases). Germline assignment: CDR1 LGHDT and CDR2 YNNKEL (reference sequence). The CDR3 has 17 residues. Trimming cost V 0 bases and J 5 bases, with 17 bases left between them. The CDR3 nucleotides are TGTGCCAGCAGCCAAGACGGCCTACAGGGCTCCCGAAACACCATATATTTT. This gives the protein CASSQDGLQGSRNTIYF.

This chain connects TRBV28 to TRBJ2-5, with a weak D call TRBD2 (5 bases). The CDR3 length is 13 residues. Germline lookup yields CDR1 MDHEN and CDR2 SYDVKM. The germline V and J ends were trimmed by 6 bases and 2 bases, with 10 bases remaining between them. CDR3 loop: CASSFGVQETQYF. The CDR3 coding sequence is TGTGCCAGCAGCTTCGGGGTTCAAGAGACCCAGTACTTC.

V gene TRBV27 combines with J gene TRBJ2-3; possibly TRBD1 for D (6 bases). Trimming removed 7 bases at V and 3 bases at J, with 14 bases between. This CDR3 has 14 amino acids. Germline V gene data show CDR1 as MNHEY and CDR2 as SMNVEV (reference sequence). The CDR3 loop reads CASTDSGITDTQYF. The DNA for the CDR3 is TGTGCCAGCACGGACAGTGGGATAACAGATACGCAGTATTTT.

The chain joins TRBV6-2 or TRBV6-3 to TRBJ1-5; D uncertain. Germline V gene lookup returns CDR1 MNHEY and CDR2 SVGEGT. V lost 2 bases, J lost 0 bases, and 14 bases lay in between. This CDR3 is 17 amino acids long. In nucleotides, the CDR3 is TGTGCCAGCAGTTACCGCCGGGAGGAGTATAGCAATCAGCCCCAGCATTTT. The encoded protein is CASSYRREEYSNQPQHF.

V and J are TRBV24-1 and TRBJ2-3, with D possibly TRBD2 on 5 matching bases. Trimming removed 2 bases at V and 13 bases at J, with 12 bases between. The CDR3 runs 12 residues. CDR1 is KGHDR, CDR2 SFDVKD, per germline. The CDR3 protein is CATSDYSDLEYF. The CDR3 nucleotides read TGTGCCACCAGTGATTACTCGGACTTAGAGTATTTT.

This chain links TRBV28 with TRBJ2-7, with TRBD1 matching over 9 bases. In germline, CDR1 is MDHEN, CDR2 SYDVKM. The CDR3 consists of 14 residues. Losses at the gene ends were 4 bases for V and 4 bases for J; bases not matched to a gene: 5. CDR3 amino acids: CASSSTGGVYEQYF. The CDR3 coding sequence is TGTGCCAGCAGTTCGACAGGGGGGGTTTACGAGCAGTACTTC.

The chain couples TRBV9 to TRBJ1-2; possible D gene TRBD1, 5 bases. V lost 0 bases to trimming and J lost 3 bases, with 12 bases between them. The CDR3 has 15 residues. In germline, CDR1 is SGDLS, CDR2 YYNGEE. CDR3 DNA: TGTGCCAGCAGCGTAGTGGCGGGGGGACACTATGGCTACACCTTC. Protein sequence: CASSVVAGGHYGYTF.

This rearrangement joins TRBV12-3 or TRBV12-4 to TRBJ1-5; no clear D gene. The CDR3 consists of 13 residues. V was pared by 6 bases and J by 5 bases, with 11 bases between. The CDR3: CASRSPDDQPQHF. DNA for the CDR3: TGTGCCAGCAGGTCGCCAGATGATCAGCCCCAGCATTTT.

This clone was detected once. In nucleotides, the CDR3 is TGTGCCAGCAGTTTCTTCAGGGGGCCCTCCCTGCCTCCTGAAGCTTTCTTT. Translated: CASSFFRGPSLPPEAFF. The chain employs TRBV6-2 or TRBV6-3 and TRBJ1-1; 8 nucleotides match TRBD1. Losses at the gene ends were 4 bases for V and 6 bases for J; bases not matched to a gene: 16. CDR1 is MNHEY and CDR2 is SVGEGT in the germline V gene. The CDR3 spans 17 residues.

V usage is TRBV7-2 and J usage is TRBJ2-7, with D perhaps matching TRBD2 (5 bases). The V and J ends lost 2 bases and 1 base respectively, with 9 bases between them. The CDR3 sequence is 14 residues long. CDR1 and CDR2 from the germline V gene are SGHTA and FQGNSA. The CDR3 here is CASSLITGSYEQYF. Written as DNA, the CDR3 is TGTGCCAGCAGCTTAATCACGGGATCCTACGAGCAGTACTTC.

V and J are TRBV6-4 and TRBJ2-2; D might be TRBD2 (7 bases). In germline, CDR1 is MRHNA, CDR2 SNTAGT. V shed 3 bases and J shed 6 bases, with 11 bases lying between them. CDR3 length equals 14 residues. The CDR3: CASSEQGGAGELFF. CDR3 DNA: TGTGCCAGCAGTGAACAGGGAGGGGCCGGGGAGCTGTTTTTT.

The chain recombines TRBV12-5 with TRBJ2-1; D remains ambiguous. This CDR3 is built from 14 residues. Trimming pared 8 bases from V and 2 bases from J, leaving 13 bases between. The germline CDR1 and CDR2 sequences are LGHNT and FRNRAP. The CDR3 protein is CASSPSLTYNEQFF. The CDR3 DNA sequence: TGTGCTAGTTCCCCCTCTCTAACCTACAATGAGCAGTTCTTC.

This chain connects TRBV20-1 to TRBJ2-3, with a possible D match to TRBD2 (6 bases). There are 18 residues in the CDR3. Germline V gene data show CDR1 as DFQATT and CDR2 as SNEGSKA (reference sequence). With 3 bases removed from V and 2 bases from J, the gap between germline ends came to 24 bases. The chain's CDR3 is CSASPFSGLRGYTDTQYF. For the CDR3, the DNA is TGCAGTGCTAGTCCTTTTTCGGGTTTGCGGGGTTACACAGATACGCAGTATTTT.

J is TRBJ2-3 and V is TRBV9, with 8 bases matching TRBD2. The CDR3 length is 16 residues. Germline values: CDR1 SGDLS, CDR2 YYNGEE. The V segment lost 4 bases and the J segment 2 bases; nucleotides outside the gene matches: 9. CDR3 nucleotide sequence: TGTGCCAGCAGCACCACCAGCGGGGGCTCCACAGATACGCAGTATTTT. Translated, it gives CASSTTSGGSTDTQYF.

The V and J genes are TRBV6-1 and TRBJ1-2; perhaps TRBD1 as D (5 bases). Germline V lookup: CDR1 MNHNS, CDR2 SASEGT. Trimming pared 1 base from V and 3 bases from J, leaving 9 bases between. This CDR3 has 14 amino acids. The CDR3 bases are TGTGCCAGCAGTGAAGTAGACAGCGACTATGGCTACACCTTC. Amino acid sequence: CASSEVDSDYGYTF.

This sequence joins TRBV11-2 and TRBJ2-3; possible D gene TRBD1, 5 bases. Trimming stripped 5 bases from V and 3 bases from J, with 18 bases between. CDR3 length: 16 amino acids. CDR1 is SGHAT, CDR2 FQNNGV, per germline. The CDR3 sequence is CASSLKPHRRTDTQYF. DNA for the CDR3: TGTGCCAGCAGCCTCAAACCGCACAGGAGAACAGATACGCAGTATTTT.

The chain recombines TRBV11-2 with TRBJ1-1, with a possible D match to TRBD1 (6 bases). The CDR3 has 12 amino acids. Trimming left V 7 bases short and J 10 bases short, with 16 bases between. Germline CDR1 SGHAT, CDR2 FQNNGV. The CDR3 DNA sequence: TGTGCCAGCACCACAATACAGGGCGTAGCTTTCTTT. As protein: CASTTIQGVAFF.

The rearrangement uses TRBV10-3 and TRBJ1-1; TRBD1 agrees at 8 bases. CDR1 ENHRY and CDR2 SYGVKD come from the germline V gene. CDR3 length: 15 amino acids. J lost 1 base, V lost 2 bases, and 3 bases had no gene match. The CDR3 nucleotides are TGTGCCATCAGTGAGGCAGACAGGGGGAACACTGAAGCTTTCTTT. This encodes CAISEADRGNTEAFF.

The chain couples TRBV21-1 to TRBJ2-2; the D segment call TRBD2 is taken from the table without a DNA check. TRBV21-1 is reported as a pseudogene. This CDR3 spans 20 amino acids. This CDR3 reads CASASHGVDSGGPNTGELFF. The CDR3 bases are TGTGCCAGCGCGAGCCACGGGGTGGATAGCGGGGGACCGAACACCGGGGAGCTGTTTTTT.

The genes are TRBV28 and TRBJ2-2; 9 bases are a match to TRBD2. V lost 4 bases, J lost 2 bases, and 5 bases stayed unmatched. The germline CDR1 and CDR2 sequences are MDHEN and SYDVKM. CDR3 length: 16 residues. For the CDR3, the DNA is TGTGCCAGCAGTTGGAGCGGGAGGACAAACACCGGGGAGCTGTTTTTT. Amino acids: CASSWSGRTNTGELFF.

This sequence joins TRBV11-2 and TRBJ2-7; the D gene is possibly TRBD2 (6 bases). Deletions cut 1 base from V and 7 bases from J, with 17 bases between. Per the germline V gene, CDR1 is SGHAT and CDR2 is FQNNGV. The CDR3 spans 15 residues. The CDR3, as DNA: TGTGCCAGCAGCTTAGGGGACGGGGGTTCCCGGGAGCAGTACTTC. The encoded protein is CASSLGDGGSREQYF. Complete variable domain (other parts from reference TRBV11-2 and TRBJ2-7): EAGVAQSPRYKIIEKRQSVAFWCNPISGHATLYWYQQILGQGPKLLIQFQNNGVVDDSQLPKDRFSAERLKGVDSTLKIQPAKLEDSAVYLCASSLGDGGSREQYFGPGTRLTVT.

The chain uses TRBV4-1 and TRBJ2-1, with TRBD2 matching 12 bases. The germline V gene has CDR1 MGHRA and CDR2 YSYEKL. The CDR3 totals 15 residues. J gave up 10 bases and V 1 base, and 5 bases lay outside the gene matches. CDR3 nucleotide sequence: TGCGCCAGCAGCCAAGGACTAGCGGGAGACGGAGAGCAGTTCTTC. Translated: CASSQGLAGDGEQFF.

This chain connects TRBV30 to TRBJ1-5; TRBD1 is a possible D gene (6 bases). Germline V gene data show CDR1 as GTSNPN and CDR2 as SVGIG (reference sequence). V was cut by 1 base and J by 5 bases, with 12 bases left in between. CDR3 size: 14 residues. CDR3 loop: CAWSAGTRDQPQHF. CDR3 nucleotide sequence: TGTGCCTGGAGTGCAGGGACAAGGGATCAGCCCCAGCATTTT.

The V call is TRBV6-6, the J call TRBJ1-5; weak D call: TRBD1 (5 bases). The CDR3 has 16 residues. Germline values: CDR1 MNHNY, CDR2 SVGAGI (reference sequence). The V gene lost 2 bases and the J gene lost 3 bases, with 14 bases spanning the gap. CDR3 sequence (DNA): TGTGCCAGCAGTTACGGGGCCGGGGGACCCAATCAGCCCCAGCATTTT. Translating gives CASSYGAGGPNQPQHF.

J is TRBJ1-4 and V is TRBV28; D not certain. The CDR3 is 16 residues long. The V gene lost 1 base and the J gene lost 4 bases, with 13 bases spanning the gap. Germline V lookup: CDR1 MDHEN, CDR2 SYDVKM. The CDR3 coding sequence is TGTGCCAGCAGTTTATTTCCAGGCAGGTTTAATGAAAAACTGTTTTTT. Protein sequence: CASSLFPGRFNEKLFF. Supplemented by reference TRBV28 and TRBJ1-4, the full variable domain reads DVKVTQSSRYLVKRTGEKVFLECVQDMDHENMFWYRQDPGLGLRLIYFSYDVKMKEKGDIPEGYSVSREKKERFSLILESASTNQTSMYLCASSLFPGRFNEKLFFGSGTQLSVL.

V gene TRBV19 combines with J gene TRBJ1-5; 7 nucleotides agree with TRBD1. After removal of 5 bases from V and 3 bases from J, the junction contained 7 bases not matched to a gene. There are 15 residues in the CDR3. Germline CDR1 and CDR2: LNHDA and SQIVND (reference sequence). CDR3 nucleotide sequence: TGTGCCAGTAGTCCACAGGGGAGGAACAATCAGCCCCAGCATTTT. Protein sequence: CASSPQGRNNQPQHF. The variable domain in full, with the rest retrieved from reference TRBV19 and TRBJ1-5, is DGGITQSPKYLFRKEGQNVTLSCEQNLNHDAMYWYRQDPGQGLRLIYYSQIVNDFQKGDIAEGYSVSREKKESFPLTVTSAQKNPTAFYLCASSPQGRNNQPQHFGDGTRLSIL.

This clone was recorded only once. This chain connects TRBV5-6 to TRBJ2-5; 8 bases are a match to TRBD1. This CDR3 spans 17 amino acids. Germline CDR1 reads SGHDT; CDR2 reads YYEEEE. V trimming: 5 bases; J trimming: 5 bases; junction bases outside the gene matches: 17. The CDR3 reads CASSHTARQGMMETQYF. The CDR3 region has the DNA TGTGCCAGCAGTCATACGGCTCGACAGGGGATGATGGAGACCCAGTACTTC.